Shown below are 24 T cell receptor beta chains from a single sample sequenced in a study of blood T cells in healthy people across ages. Combining a sample-barcoded 5' primer with a J-beta primer mix, a second PCR ran for roughly 6 to 11 cycles. TCRdb re-called the 5' RACE reads through MiXCR, storing one row per CDR3 protein. The table has 650,000 to 900,000 distinct CDR3 sequences, approximately 59% seen once; the top ten hold 25% to 30%. The sequencing input was blood. These TCRs come from a man younger than 45 in good health.

V usage is TRBV20-1 and J usage is TRBJ1-2, with 7 bases lining up with TRBD1. The CDR3 spans 12 residues. After removal of 6 bases from V and 2 bases from J, the junction contained 3 bases not matched to a gene. In germline, CDR1 is DFQATT, CDR2 SNEGSKA (reference sequence). The CDR3 bases are TGCAGTGCCGCGGGACAGAACTATGGCTACACCTTC. Encoded protein: CSAAGQNYGYTF.

This clonotype was counted only a few times. V gene TRBV5-6 combines with J gene TRBJ1-1; D perhaps matches TRBD1 (5 bases). Trimming removed 0 bases at V and 1 base at J, with 10 bases between. From germline, CDR1 is SGHDT and CDR2 YYEEEE. The CDR3 extends over 15 amino acids. DNA of the CDR3: TGTGCCAGCAGCTTGGCGCCGGGGACGAACACTGAAGCTTTCTTT. It yields the protein CASSLAPGTNTEAFF.

The rearrangement uses TRBV29-1 and TRBJ2-3; perhaps TRBD2 as D (5 bases). Germline V gene lookup returns CDR1 SQVTM and CDR2 ANQGSEA. The CDR3 totals 14 residues. V was pared by 1 base and J by 3 bases, with 11 bases between. CDR3 region: CSVEVPEGTDTQYF. The CDR3 DNA follows: TGCAGCGTTGAAGTCCCCGAGGGAACAGATACGCAGTATTTT.

The chain is built from TRBV20-1 and TRBJ1-2; 9 bases are a match to TRBD1. Trimming removed 5 bases from V and 4 bases from J; junction bases left unmatched: 5. This CDR3 has 13 amino acids. CDR1 and CDR2 from the germline V gene are DFQATT and SNEGSKA (reference sequence). This chain's CDR3 is CSAVDRGTYGYTF. The DNA for the CDR3 is TGCAGTGCTGTGGACAGGGGAACCTATGGCTACACCTTC.

The V gene is TRBV20-1, the J gene TRBJ2-3, with D possibly TRBD1 on 6 matching bases. The CDR3 has 12 residues. Germline CDR1 and CDR2: DFQATT and SNEGSKA (reference sequence). V shed 6 bases and J shed 6 bases, with 13 bases lying between them. The CDR3 loop reads CSAKQGQDTQYF. The CDR3 nucleotides read TGCAGTGCAAAACAGGGTCAGGATACGCAGTATTTT.

The CDR3 DNA follows: TGCGCCAGCAGCTTGGAAGGTCCGAGCGGGGGGAATTGGGGCACAGATACGCAGTATTTT. This encodes CASSLEGPSGGNWGTDTQYF. The chain joins TRBV5-1 to TRBJ2-3; the match to TRBD2 covers 9 bases. CDR3 size: 20 residues. The V segment lost 0 bases and the J segment 1 base; nucleotides outside the gene matches: 15. Per the germline V gene, CDR1 is SGHRS and CDR2 is YFSETQ.

The J gene is TRBJ1-2, the V gene TRBV5-5; the D gene is possibly TRBD1 (5 bases). Germline V gives CDR1 SGHKS, CDR2 YYEKEE (reference sequence). V shed 7 bases and J shed 2 bases, with 18 bases lying between them. This CDR3 is built from 15 residues. CDR3 protein: CASREAPTENYGYTF. CDR3 sequence (DNA): TGTGCCAGCCGCGAAGCCCCGACAGAGAACTATGGCTACACCTTC.

This chain joins TRBV9 and TRBJ2-6; maybe TRBD1 (6 bases). This CDR3 region has 16 residues. Trimming took off 3 bases at V and 4 bases at J, with 14 bases between the two ends. Germline values: CDR1 SGDLS, CDR2 YYNGEE. The CDR3 DNA reads as TGTGCCAGCAGCGGTCGGTGGGGGACAGGGGCCAACGTCCTGACTTTC. This encodes CASSGRWGTGANVLTF.

This clonotype was detected only a few times. This chain joins TRBV29-1 and TRBJ1-2, with TRBD1 matching over 9 bases. CDR3 length: 13 residues. Germline-derived CDR1 and CDR2 are SQVTM and ANQGSEA. Trimming took 7 bases from V and 8 from J; bases not matched to a gene: 11. The CDR3 nucleotides read TGCAGCGGGGTTCGGGACAGGGCTAACGGCTACACCTTC. This sequence encodes CSGVRDRANGYTF. Supplemented by reference TRBV29-1 and TRBJ1-2, the full variable domain reads SAVISQKPSRDICQRGTSLTIQCQVDSQVTMMFWYRQQPGQSLTLIATANQGSEATYESGFVIDKFPISRPNLTFSTLTVSNMSPEDSSIYLCSGVRDRANGYTFGSGTRLTVV.

This clonotype appeared a few times. V usage is TRBV10-3 and J usage is TRBJ2-7; 10 bases align to TRBD1. The CDR3 has 13 amino acids. Germline CDR1 is ENHRY and CDR2 is SYGVKD. The trim removed 6 bases at V and 5 bases at J, leaving 4 bases unmatched. CDR3 DNA: TGTGCCATCAGGGGGACAGGGGTCGACGAGCAGTACTTC. This encodes CAIRGTGVDEQYF.

The chain links TRBV20-1 to TRBJ2-5, with TRBD1 matching over 7 bases. Germline loops: CDR1 DFQATT, CDR2 SNEGSKA (reference sequence). J lost 5 bases, V lost 2 bases, and 8 bases had no gene match. This CDR3 region has 14 residues. CDR3 loop: CSARLQGFGETQYF. The CDR3 bases are TGCAGTGCTAGATTACAGGGGTTTGGTGAGACCCAGTACTTC.

The rearrangement links TRBV3-1 to TRBJ2-4; TRBD1 aligns across 9 bases. The J call is doubtful: the DNA matches TRBJ2-7 better. There are 13 residues in the CDR3. CDR1 is LGHDT, CDR2 YNNKEL, per germline (reference sequence). CDR3 in DNA: TGTGCCAACAGTCGGGACAGGGAGGCCGAGCAGTACTTC. Translation gives CANSRDREAEQYF.

Here the CDR3 reads CATSRQGAGELFF. Here the CDR3 DNA reads TGTGCCACCAGCAGACAGGGTGCCGGGGAGCTGTTTTTT. The chain recombines TRBV15 with TRBJ2-2; tentative D call: TRBD1 (5 bases). Germline values: CDR1 LNHNV, CDR2 YYDKDF (reference sequence). Trimming pared 2 bases from V and 6 bases from J, leaving 7 bases between. This CDR3 contains 13 residues. Filled out from reference TRBV15 and TRBJ2-2, the complete variable domain reads DAMVIQNPRYQVTQFGKPVTLSCSQTLNHNVMYWYQQKSSQAPKLLFHYYDKDFNNEADTPDNFQSRRPNTSFCFLDIRSPGLGDTAMYLCATSRQGAGELFFGEGSRLTVL.

This chain joins TRBV7-2 and TRBJ2-3, with D perhaps assigned TRBD1 or TRBD2 (5 bases each). V lost 6 bases to trimming and J lost 0 bases, with 13 bases between them. The CDR3 runs to 15 residues. Germline loops: CDR1 SGHTA, CDR2 FQGNSA. Written as DNA, the CDR3 is TGTGCCAGCAGACCCGGGACCGCTAGCACAGATACGCAGTATTTT. It yields the protein CASRPGTASTDTQYF. Variable domain in full (rest from reference TRBV7-2 and TRBJ2-3): GAGVSQSPSNKVTEKGKDVELRCDPISGHTALYWYRQSLGQGLEFLIYFQGNSAPDKSGLPSDRFSAERTGGSVSTLTIQRTQQEDSAVYLCASRPGTASTDTQYFGPGTRLTVL.

The chain is built from TRBV25-1 and TRBJ1-5, with D tentatively TRBD1 (5 bases). V lost 1 base, J lost 2 bases, and 9 bases lay in between. CDR1 is MGHDK, CDR2 SYGVNS, per germline. The CDR3 is 15 residues long. The CDR3 nucleotides are TGTGCCAGCAGTGAATGGGGGGAGGGCAATCAGCCCCAGCATTTT. This gives the protein CASSEWGEGNQPQHF.

The chain recombines TRBV20-1 with TRBJ2-7; D may be TRBD1 (5 bases). This CDR3 region has 15 residues. From germline, CDR1 is DFQATT and CDR2 SNEGSKA (reference sequence). The germline V and J ends were trimmed by 0 bases and 4 bases, with 16 bases remaining between them. The DNA for the CDR3 is TGCAGTGCTAGAGATCTTCCCGTTCAGGGATACGAGCAGTACTTC. Amino acid sequence: CSARDLPVQGYEQYF.

This chain joins TRBV12-3 or TRBV12-4 and TRBJ1-2; D possibly corresponds to TRBD1 (6 bases). Between the trimmed V and J ends, which lost 6 bases and 8 bases, there was a span of 13 bases. The CDR3 sequence is 12 residues long. The CDR3 DNA is TGTGCCAGCAGGTTTGGGGGGCTCGGCTACACCTTC. Encoded protein: CASRFGGLGYTF.

This chain links TRBV4-3 with TRBJ1-2; 9 bases are shared with TRBD1. V shed 0 bases, J shed 3 bases, and the junction held 5 bases outside the gene matches. Germline V gene sequence: CDR1 LGHNA, CDR2 YSLEER. The CDR3 is made up of 16 amino acids. CDR3: CASSQDTGQGYYGYTF. CDR3 bases: TGCGCCAGCAGCCAAGATACGGGACAGGGCTACTATGGCTACACCTTC.

This chain links TRBV13 with TRBJ2-7; weak D call: TRBD2 (6 bases). Trimming shortened V by 3 bases and J by 0 bases, and 9 bases separated the two germline ends. The CDR3 loop spans 14 amino acids. Germline V gene lookup returns CDR1 PRHDT and CDR2 FYEKMQ (reference sequence). This CDR3 reads CASSFWDSSYEQYF. CDR3 in DNA: TGTGCCAGCAGCTTCTGGGACTCCTCCTACGAGCAGTACTTC.

This clonotype was seen a single time. The chain uses TRBV28 and TRBJ2-7; the match to TRBD2 covers 8 bases. After removal of 6 bases from V and 4 bases from J, the junction contained 8 bases not matched to a gene. There are 14 residues in the CDR3. Per the germline V gene, CDR1 is MDHEN and CDR2 is SYDVKM. CDR3: CASSPGTRIYEQYF. Here the CDR3 DNA reads TGTGCCAGCAGCCCCGGGACTAGGATATACGAGCAGTACTTC.

The CDR3 DNA sequence: TGTGCCAGCAGTTTCGGGTCTCAGGCAGATACGCAGTATTTT. Its protein product is CASSFGSQADTQYF. This chain connects TRBV28 to TRBJ2-3; D is ambiguous. The CDR3 spans 14 residues. CDR1 and CDR2 (germline): MDHEN, SYDVKM. V dropped 3 bases and J dropped 4 bases, with 11 bases sitting between them.

The chain is built from TRBV11-2 and TRBJ1-1; unclear D gene. V lost 2 bases and J lost 1, with 8 bases in between. CDR1 is SGHAT and CDR2 is FQNNGV in the germline V gene. This CDR3 has 14 residues. CDR3 in amino acids: CASSLQTPNTEAFF. For the CDR3, the DNA is TGTGCCAGCAGCTTACAGACCCCGAACACTGAAGCTTTCTTT.

The genes are TRBV29-1 and TRBJ2-4; D is perhaps TRBD2 (7 bases). The J call may be incorrect, as the DNA end agrees better with TRBJ2-7. The CDR3 has 15 residues. CDR1 is SQVTM, CDR2 ANQGSEA, per germline. The CDR3 protein is CSVVIAGGPPYEQYF. In nucleotides, the CDR3 is TGCAGCGTTGTGATTGCCGGGGGGCCCCCCTACGAGCAGTACTTC.

A remark on this clonotype: The junction does not match germline at one end; this may be a read error. The genes are TRBV25-1 and TRBJ2-1, with D unclear. Germline CDR1 is MGHDK and CDR2 is SYGVNS. The CDR3 contains 12 residues. The CDR3 coding sequence is TGTGCCAGCGGTGAAACGAGGAATGAGCAGTTCTTC. It is translated as CASGETRNEQFF.